The subject of this entry is one T cell receptor beta chain. Its antigen is still unknown. These data belong to a study of shared clonotypes between healthy human individuals. The test was conducted at deep level. Genomic DNA per cell subset filled all wells of several immunoSEQ plates. The authors loaded 150 to 250 ng DNA, about 30,000 T cell genomes, into sorted-subset replicate PCRs. Profiled with immunoSEQ multiplex PCR; TCRdb holds only in-frame clones, not every one. The sample contains roughly 1,500,000 clones, 98% of which appear only once. Study-wide results and limits: Though the depth was large, rarefaction showed that sorted-subset sequencing was incomplete.

J lost 3 bases, V lost 4 bases, and 8 bases had no gene match. The CDR3 runs 16 residues. Germline V gene lookup returns CDR1 SGHNT and CDR2 YYREEE (reference sequence). The chain carries TRBV5-4 and TRBJ2-1; 9 positions match TRBD1. This receptor was identified in a man aged 25-45 years in good health. The sample taken for sequencing was naive CD4+ T cells sorted from blood. As for subset: CD45RA+ positively selected. CDR3: CASSTIPGQGYNEQFF. The CDR3 bases are TGTGCCAGCAGCACTATCCCGGGACAGGGCTACAATGAGCAGTTCTTC. Complete variable domain (other parts from reference TRBV5-4 and TRBJ2-1): ETGVTQSPTHLIKTRGQQVTLRCSSQSGHNTVSWYQQALGQGPQFIFQYYREEENGRGNFPPRFSGLQFPNYSSELNVNALELDDSALYLCASSTIPGQGYNEQFFGPGTRLTVL.